The clone carrying this TCR beta chain occurred many times. One end of the junction is discordant with germline, which a read error may explain. This specimen comes from a study of regulatory T cells in long-lasting Graves disease. Time point reported: newly diagnosed GD, antithyroid drugs for less than 3 months. There was RNA extracted from PBMCs, and the TCR library was made from it. With iRepertoire HTBI primers and Arm-PCR of CDR3 regions, TCR beta libraries were built. One entry per CDR3 protein, called by TCRdb with MiXCR from the multiplex PCR reads. The sample consists of some 500,000 distinct CDR3 sequences, approximately 13% of them appearing once. The same sample was also studied in work on T cells in Graves' hyperthyroidism and ophthalmopathy. In that study: A first-round RT-PCR of the TCR CDR3 used the HTBI primer set.

This sequence originates from a man aged 25 to 45 with Graves disease. Specimen: peripheral blood mononuclear cells (PBMCs), collected at new diagnosis, from a patient treated with antithyroid drugs.

CDR3 nucleotide sequence: TGTGCCAGCGGTCCATCTGGGACCAACGTCCTGACTTTC. It encodes CASGPSGTNVLTF. The chain carries TRBV6-1 and TRBJ2-6; unclear D gene. CDR3 length: 13 amino acids. In germline, CDR1 is MNHNS, CDR2 SASEGT.